This T cell receptor beta chain comes out of a study of T cells in Graves' hyperthyroidism and ophthalmopathy. V lost 5 bases to trimming and J lost 2 bases, with 12 bases between them. The CDR3 contains 14 residues. Per the germline V gene, CDR1 is SEHNR and CDR2 is FQNEAQ (reference sequence). TCR beta CDR3 sequences were amplified from RNA transcripts. A first-round RT-PCR of the TCR CDR3 used the HTBI primer set. TCRdb recomputed calls from the multiplex PCR reads with MiXCR, one row per CDR3 protein. The sample consists of more than 550,000 distinct CDR3 sequences, 15% to 20% of them appearing once. This clonotype was recorded at least ten times.

Sequences were obtained from blood. This chain connects TRBV7-9 to TRBJ1-2; unclear D gene. The clonotype originates from a man aged 50-60 years with Graves' hyperthyroidism. CDR3 bases: TGTGCCAGCAGCGGAACAACGATGAACTATGGCTACACCTTC. Its translation is CASSGTTMNYGYTF.